One and the same sample provided the 27 T cell receptor beta chains below, sequenced in a study of shared clonotypes between healthy human individuals. Data came from immunoSEQ multiplex PCR; TCRdb stores just in-frame clones and leaves some out. This sample yields 1,500,000 or so clones, of which approximately 96% are seen a single time; more than 0.9% belongs to the top ten. The specimen sequenced was naive CD4+ T cells sorted from blood. Subset: CD45RA+ positively selected. These receptors were taken from a man aged 25-45 years in good health.

This clone was counted once. V is TRBV6-5 and J is TRBJ2-3; D unresolved. The germline V gene has CDR1 MNHEY and CDR2 SVGAGI. With 7 bases removed from V and 6 bases from J, the gap between germline ends came to 8 bases. This CDR3 contains 11 residues. CDR3 loop: CASTLGDTQYF. The CDR3 DNA is TGTGCCAGCACTCTCGGGGATACGCAGTATTTT.

To note about this clone: Different DNA sequences within this sample yield the same CDR3. In nucleotides, the CDR3 is TGCAGCGTTGTGTCTCCCTACGAGCAGTACTTC. This codes for CSVVSPYEQYF. The chain employs TRBV29-1 and TRBJ2-7; D unresolved. V gave up 4 bases and J gave up 2 bases, with 6 bases separating them. Germline values: CDR1 SQVTM, CDR2 ANQGSEA. This CDR3 is built from 11 residues.

J is TRBJ1-1 and V is TRBV19; the D gene is possibly TRBD1 (6 bases). This CDR3 spans 15 amino acids. Germline V lookup: CDR1 LNHDA, CDR2 SQIVND (reference sequence). V lost 8 bases and J lost 0, with 16 bases in between. CDR3 protein: CASGRGEPLNTEAFF. The CDR3 DNA reads TGTGCCAGTGGGAGGGGGGAACCACTGAACACTGAAGCTTTCTTT.

The chain carries TRBV7-2 and TRBJ2-7; D is undetermined. Trimming took 0 bases from V and 2 from J, leaving 5 bases between them. The germline V gene has CDR1 SGHTA and CDR2 FQGNSA. The length of the CDR3 is 13 residues. This CDR3 reads CASSLAWTYEQYF. The CDR3 nucleotides read TGTGCCAGCAGCTTAGCATGGACCTACGAGCAGTACTTC. The full variable domain, with the rest looked up from reference TRBV7-2 and TRBJ2-7, is GAGVSQSPSNKVTEKGKDVELRCDPISGHTALYWYRQSLGQGLEFLIYFQGNSAPDKSGLPSDRFSAERTGGSVSTLTIQRTQQEDSAVYLCASSLAWTYEQYFGPGTRLTVT.

This chain uses TRBV2 with TRBJ1-1; possibly TRBD1 for D (5 bases). Germline V gene lookup returns CDR1 SNHLY and CDR2 FYNNEI. The CDR3 totals 17 residues. Trimming took off 0 bases at V and 1 base at J, with 15 bases between the two ends. This CDR3 is CASSEARDRFRNTEAFF. CDR3 nucleotides: TGTGCCAGCAGTGAAGCGCGAGACAGATTTAGGAACACTGAAGCTTTCTTT.

In this sample, this clone turned up a few times. Here the CDR3 DNA reads TGTGCCAGTAAACTTGGCGGGCTCGGTGGCTACACCTTC. Amino acid sequence: CASKLGGLGGYTF. This sequence joins TRBV19 and TRBJ1-2; D gene ambiguous. Between the trimmed V and J ends, which lost 7 bases and 7 bases, there was a span of 16 bases. The germline V gene has CDR1 LNHDA and CDR2 SQIVND (reference sequence). The CDR3 runs 13 residues.

The gene calls are TRBV21-1 and TRBJ2-4; the table's D call of TRBD2 was not tested on the DNA. TRBV21-1 is labeled a pseudogene. The CDR3 consists of 17 residues. The CDR3 DNA follows: TGTGCCGCATATGGAACTAGCGTTGATCGAGCCAAAAACATTCAGTACTTC. It codes for CAAYGTSVDRAKNIQYF.

This chain links TRBV11-2 with TRBJ1-3; D remains unclear. The CDR3 loop spans 13 amino acids. V lost 2 bases and J 9 bases, leaving 11 bases between the germline ends. The germline CDR1 and CDR2 sequences are SGHAT and FQNNGV. The DNA of the CDR3 is TGTGCCAGCAGCTTATATTTAGAGGGCACCATATATTTT. Its protein is CASSLYLEGTIYF.

This chain links TRBV9 with TRBJ2-5; 8 bases are shared with TRBD2. The length of the CDR3 is 15 residues. The V and J ends lost 4 bases and 4 bases, in that order; junction bases with no gene match: 9. The germline V gene has CDR1 SGDLS and CDR2 YYNGEE. The CDR3 DNA reads as TGTGCCAGCAGCTTTGGTAGGAGCGGGAGAGAGACCCAGTACTTC. This gives the protein CASSFGRSGRETQYF.

The rearrangement links TRBV7-2 to TRBJ2-7, with D perhaps being TRBD1 or TRBD2 (5 bases each). CDR3 length: 12 amino acids. Deletions cut 4 bases from V and 6 bases from J, with 10 bases between. Germline V lookup: CDR1 SGHTA, CDR2 FQGNSA. The CDR3 loop reads CASSSPGREQYF. The DNA for the CDR3 is TGTGCCAGCAGCTCCCCGGGACGCGAGCAGTACTTC.

This sequence joins TRBV7-9 and TRBJ2-1; D unclear. CDR3 length: 13 amino acids. Germline V lookup: CDR1 SEHNR, CDR2 FQNEAQ (reference sequence). Deletions cut 4 bases from V and 8 bases from J, with 12 bases between. The CDR3 sequence: CASSSSPGDEQFF. DNA for the CDR3: TGTGCCAGCAGCTCGTCTCCGGGTGATGAGCAGTTCTTC.

The chain links TRBV4-2 to TRBJ2-7; 7 bases line up with TRBD2. V shed 5 bases and J 3 bases; nucleotides not matched to a gene: 10. CDR3 size: 15 residues. In germline, CDR1 is LGHNA, CDR2 YNFKEQ. In DNA form, the CDR3 reads TGTGCCAGCAGCGCCCAGACTAGCAACCTCTACGAGCAGTACTTC. Its translation is CASSAQTSNLYEQYF.

V is TRBV29-1 and J is TRBJ1-4, with D possibly matching TRBD1 (5 bases). The CDR3 contains 13 residues. The germline CDR1 and CDR2 sequences are SQVTM and ANQGSEA. V lost 3 bases to trimming and J lost 7 bases, with 12 bases between them. Here the CDR3 reads CSVEEGRSEKLFF. In DNA form, the CDR3 reads TGCAGCGTTGAGGAGGGGCGGAGTGAAAAACTGTTTTTT.

The chain links TRBV14 to TRBJ2-2; TRBD2 might be the D (5 bases). Trimming removed 2 bases at V and 5 bases at J, with 15 bases between. CDR3 size: 16 residues. Germline values: CDR1 SGHDN, CDR2 FVKESK. The CDR3 DNA follows: TGTGCCAGCAGCCAATTAACGGGGTTTGAAACCGGGGAGCTGTTTTTT. Amino acid sequence: CASSQLTGFETGELFF.

The chain carries TRBV27 and TRBJ1-1, with TRBD1 identical over 12 bases. Per the germline V gene, CDR1 is MNHEY and CDR2 is SMNVEV (reference sequence). J lost 6 bases, V lost 6 bases, and 8 bases had no gene match. The CDR3 length is 15 residues. The CDR3 DNA reads TGTGCCAGCAGCAACCTCAGGGACAGGGGGCCTGAAGCTTTCTTT. Translated, it gives CASSNLRDRGPEAFF.

V gene TRBV6-5 combines with J gene TRBJ1-2; D uncertain. Deletions cut 4 bases from V and 6 bases from J, with 15 bases between. The germline CDR1 and CDR2 sequences are MNHEY and SVGAGI. CDR3 length: 14 amino acids. The CDR3 DNA reads as TGTGCCAGCAGTTCCAACCTCGGGAATGATGGCTACACCTTC. Translation gives CASSSNLGNDGYTF.

This chain joins TRBV4-2 and TRBJ1-3, with 7 bases identical to TRBD1. V dropped 2 bases and J dropped 4; count of bases not matched to a gene: 11. CDR3 size: 17 residues. The germline V gene encodes CDR1 LGHNA and CDR2 YNFKEQ. The CDR3 is CASSQSGTGTDGNTIYF. The CDR3 DNA follows: TGTGCCAGCAGCCAATCCGGGACCGGGACAGACGGAAACACCATATATTTT.

V and J are TRBV9 and TRBJ2-1; D unclear. Trimming shortened V by 3 bases and J by 9 bases, and 10 bases separated the two germline ends. The CDR3 is 12 amino acids. Germline loops: CDR1 SGDLS, CDR2 YYNGEE. CDR3 in DNA: TGTGCCAGCAGCGGCCCTACCGGTGAGCAGTTCTTC. Translating gives CASSGPTGEQFF.

The rearrangement links TRBV7-8 to TRBJ2-3; 12 bases are a match to TRBD2. The V gene's germline CDR1 is SGHVS and CDR2 FQNEAQ. CDR3 length: 19 residues. Trimming took 5 bases from V and 7 from J; bases not matched to a gene: 19. CDR3: CASSAGRPRTSGILNTQYF. The CDR3 DNA is TGTGCCAGCAGCGCCGGGCGACCGAGGACTAGCGGGATATTAAATACGCAGTATTTT.

This sequence joins TRBV5-1 and TRBJ2-1; TRBD1 matches 7 bases. The trim removed 0 bases at V and 8 bases at J, leaving 8 bases unmatched. The CDR3 is 15 residues long. Looked up from germline, CDR1 is SGHRS and CDR2 is YFSETQ. CDR3: CASSLGDRDWDEQFF. The CDR3 DNA is TGCGCCAGCAGCTTGGGCGACAGGGATTGGGATGAGCAGTTCTTC.

Comment on this clone: The CDR3 ends on some other residue instead of the conserved phenylalanine or tryptophan, so this is likely a read error. Because the CDR3's place on the DNA is in doubt, the DNA is left out and the CDR3 is given as listed by TCRdb. The chain recombines TRBV2 with TRBJ2-4; TRBD2, the table's D call, was not compared with the DNA. The CDR3 extends over 13 residues, inclusive of both ends. Per the germline V gene, CDR1 is SNHLY and CDR2 is FYNNEI. The CDR3 loop reads CASQNDLAGGFLL.

The V gene is TRBV5-1, the J gene TRBJ2-5; 8 positions match TRBD1. Losses at the gene ends were 4 bases for V and 7 bases for J; bases not matched to a gene: 12. This CDR3 is built from 15 residues. Germline lookup yields CDR1 SGHRS and CDR2 YFSETQ. CDR3: CASSPRGPEGGTQYF. Here the CDR3 DNA reads TGCGCCAGCAGCCCCAGGGGGCCCGAAGGAGGGACCCAGTACTTC.

The V call is TRBV28, the J call TRBJ2-1; D tentatively fits TRBD1 or TRBD2 (5 bases each). The V gene's germline CDR1 is MDHEN and CDR2 SYDVKM. V lost 2 bases and J lost 3, with 14 bases in between. The CDR3 is 16 residues long. As DNA, the CDR3 is TGTGCCAGCAGTTTACGGTATCGGGACCACTACAATGAGCAGTTCTTC. This encodes CASSLRYRDHYNEQFF.

This clone was seen a few times. V is TRBV10-3 and J is TRBJ1-3; tentative D call: TRBD1 (5 bases). The CDR3 loop spans 10 amino acids. Germline V gene sequence: CDR1 ENHRY, CDR2 SYGVKD. The V and J ends lost 7 bases and 8 bases respectively, with 6 bases between them. The CDR3 bases are TGTGCCATCACGGGGCACACCATATATTTT. It translates to CAITGHTIYF.

This chain connects TRBV30 to TRBJ2-7; 10 bases agree with TRBD1. The germline gives CDR1 GTSNPN, CDR2 SVGIG (reference sequence). This CDR3 has 13 residues. J was trimmed by 6 bases and V by 2 bases; bases with no gene match: 4. The chain's CDR3 is CAWSPGTGAEQYF. The CDR3 DNA is TGTGCCTGGAGTCCCGGGACAGGGGCCGAGCAGTACTTC. Drawing the rest from reference TRBV30 and TRBJ2-7, the complete variable domain is SQTIHQWPATLVQPVGSPLSLECTVEGTSNPNLYWYRQAAGRGLQLLFYSVGIGQISSEVPQNLSASRPQDRQFILSSKKLLLSDSGFYLCAWSPGTGAEQYFGPGTRLTVT.

The rearrangement links TRBV28 to TRBJ1-2; no definite D call. CDR3 length: 14 amino acids. Trimming left V 2 bases short and J 4 bases short, with 11 bases between. CDR1 MDHEN and CDR2 SYDVKM come from the germline V gene. The CDR3 DNA is TGTGCCAGCAGTTTAACGCAGGAGGCCTATGGCTACACCTTC. Its protein is CASSLTQEAYGYTF.

The table lists this clone with a count of one. The chain joins TRBV6-1 to TRBJ1-1, with D unclear. Germline CDR1 and CDR2: MNHNS and SASEGT. Trimming stripped 3 bases from V and 6 bases from J, with 8 bases between. This CDR3 comprises 12 residues. The CDR3: CASSDRIAEAFF. The CDR3 region has the DNA TGTGCCAGCAGTGACCGTATTGCTGAAGCTTTCTTT.